The present TCR beta chain was sequenced within a study of vaccination and CD4 T cells after COVID-19. Whole-study context: Cells were stimulated with overlapping spike peptide pools from SARS-CoV-2, HCoV-NL63, HCoV-OC43 and HCoV-229E. A CEFX pool, an HIV-1 Nef pool, or no peptide went to control cultures.

This sample's treatment: approximately 9-day PBMC culture with coronavirus spike peptide pools or control peptides (ViraFEST assay). Sequencing of DNA taken from cultured CD4+ T cells relied on the Oncomine TCR Beta short-read assay. TCRdb reprocessed the PCR reads via MiXCR and lists one record per CDR3 protein. This table holds over 11,000 distinct CDR3 sequences, 24% found once. This CDR3 region has 13 residues. V lost 5 bases to trimming and J lost 7 bases, with 14 bases between them. CDR1 is SEHNR, CDR2 FQNEAQ, per germline (reference sequence). About this clonotype: Antigen: not known.

The chain has TRBV7-9 and TRBJ1-2; perhaps TRBD1 as D (5 bases). The sample here was CD4+ T cells from blood, cultured in vitro, taken after SARS-CoV-2 vaccination. The TCR was taken from a human donor who had recovered from COVID-19. CDR3 in amino acids: CASSTTGAGGYTF. CDR3 sequence (DNA): TGTGCCAGCAGCACTACCGGGGCTGGTGGCTACACCTTC.